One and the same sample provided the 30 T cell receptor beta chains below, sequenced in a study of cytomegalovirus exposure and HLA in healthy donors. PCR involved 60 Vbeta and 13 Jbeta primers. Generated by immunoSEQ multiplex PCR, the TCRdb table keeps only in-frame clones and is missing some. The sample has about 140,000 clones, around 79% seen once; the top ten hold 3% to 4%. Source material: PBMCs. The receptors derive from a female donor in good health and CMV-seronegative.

CDR3 residues: CASSVDRANSPLHF. Written as DNA, the CDR3 is TGTGCCAGCAGCGTCGACAGGGCGAATTCACCCCTCCACTTT. The chain joins TRBV7-2 to TRBJ1-6, with TRBD1 matching 7 bases. V dropped 5 bases and J dropped 7; count of bases not matched to a gene: 5. The CDR3 runs to 14 residues. Germline CDR1 reads SGHTA; CDR2 reads FQGNSA.

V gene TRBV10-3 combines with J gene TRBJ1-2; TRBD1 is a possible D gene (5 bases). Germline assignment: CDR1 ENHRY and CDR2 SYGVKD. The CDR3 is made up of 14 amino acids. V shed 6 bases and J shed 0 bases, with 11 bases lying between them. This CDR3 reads CAIRGLRANYGYTF. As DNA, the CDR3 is TGTGCCATCAGGGGACTGAGAGCTAACTATGGCTACACCTTC.

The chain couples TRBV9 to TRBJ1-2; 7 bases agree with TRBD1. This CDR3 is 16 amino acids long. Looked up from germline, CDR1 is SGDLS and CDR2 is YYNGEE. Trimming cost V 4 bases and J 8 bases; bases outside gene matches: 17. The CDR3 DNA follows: TGTGCCAGCAGCCTCCTTCCCGGACAGGCCCCTGGAGGCTACACCTTC. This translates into CASSLLPGQAPGGYTF.

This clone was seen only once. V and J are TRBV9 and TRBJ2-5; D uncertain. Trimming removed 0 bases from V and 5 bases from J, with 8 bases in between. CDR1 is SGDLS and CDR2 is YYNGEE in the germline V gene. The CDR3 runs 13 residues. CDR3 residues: CASSVVSTETQYF. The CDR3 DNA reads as TGTGCCAGCAGCGTAGTTAGTACGGAGACCCAGTACTTC.

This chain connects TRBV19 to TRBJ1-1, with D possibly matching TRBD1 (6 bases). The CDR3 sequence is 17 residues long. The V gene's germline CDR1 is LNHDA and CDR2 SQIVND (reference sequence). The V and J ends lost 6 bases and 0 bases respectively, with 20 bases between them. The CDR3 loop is CASSWRGGVKVNTEAFF. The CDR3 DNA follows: TGTGCCAGTAGCTGGAGGGGGGGCGTCAAAGTGAACACTGAAGCTTTCTTT.

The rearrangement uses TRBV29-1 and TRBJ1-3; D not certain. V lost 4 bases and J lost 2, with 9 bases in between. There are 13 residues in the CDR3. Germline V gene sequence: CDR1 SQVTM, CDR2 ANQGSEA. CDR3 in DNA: TGCAGCGTTGGAAGTAGCCCTGGAAACACCATATATTTT. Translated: CSVGSSPGNTIYF.

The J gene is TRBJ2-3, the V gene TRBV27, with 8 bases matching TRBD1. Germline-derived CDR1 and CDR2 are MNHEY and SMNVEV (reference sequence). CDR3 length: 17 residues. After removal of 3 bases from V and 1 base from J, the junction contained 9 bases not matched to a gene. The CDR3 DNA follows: TGTGCCAGCAGTTTCGTCCAGACAGGGGCCCGCACAGATACGCAGTATTTT. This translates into CASSFVQTGARTDTQYF.

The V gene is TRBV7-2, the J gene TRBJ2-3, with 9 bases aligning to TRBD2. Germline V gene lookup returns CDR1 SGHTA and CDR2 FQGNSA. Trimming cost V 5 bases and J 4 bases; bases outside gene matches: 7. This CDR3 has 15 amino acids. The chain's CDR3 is CASSQGSGSADTQYF. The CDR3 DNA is TGTGCCAGCAGCCAGGGTAGCGGGAGCGCAGATACGCAGTATTTT.

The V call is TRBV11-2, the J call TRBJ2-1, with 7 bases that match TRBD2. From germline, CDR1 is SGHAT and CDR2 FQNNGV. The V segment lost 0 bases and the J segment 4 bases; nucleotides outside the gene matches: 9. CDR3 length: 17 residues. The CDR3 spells CASSLDRSLAAYNEQFF. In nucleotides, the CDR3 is TGTGCCAGCAGCTTAGATCGGAGTCTAGCGGCTTACAATGAGCAGTTCTTC.

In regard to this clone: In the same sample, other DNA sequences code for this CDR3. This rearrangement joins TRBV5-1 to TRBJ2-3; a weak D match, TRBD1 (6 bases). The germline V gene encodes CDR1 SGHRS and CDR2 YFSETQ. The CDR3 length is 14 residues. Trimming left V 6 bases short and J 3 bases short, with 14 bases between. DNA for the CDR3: TGCGCCAGCAATATGGGGGCAGATACAGATACGCAGTATTTT. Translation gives CASNMGADTDTQYF.

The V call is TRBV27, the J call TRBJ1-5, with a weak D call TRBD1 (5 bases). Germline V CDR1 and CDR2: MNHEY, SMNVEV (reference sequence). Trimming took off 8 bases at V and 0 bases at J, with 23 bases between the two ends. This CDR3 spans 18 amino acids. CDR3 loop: CASFIPAQGGGSNQPQHF. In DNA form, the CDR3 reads TGTGCCAGCTTTATTCCAGCGCAGGGCGGTGGTAGCAATCAGCCCCAGCATTTT.

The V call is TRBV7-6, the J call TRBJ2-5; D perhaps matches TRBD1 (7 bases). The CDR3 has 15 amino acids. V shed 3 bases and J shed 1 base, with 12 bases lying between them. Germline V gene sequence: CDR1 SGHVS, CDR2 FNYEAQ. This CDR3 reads CASSLSQGGQETQYF. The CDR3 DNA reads TGTGCCAGCAGCTTGTCGCAGGGGGGCCAAGAGACCCAGTACTTC.

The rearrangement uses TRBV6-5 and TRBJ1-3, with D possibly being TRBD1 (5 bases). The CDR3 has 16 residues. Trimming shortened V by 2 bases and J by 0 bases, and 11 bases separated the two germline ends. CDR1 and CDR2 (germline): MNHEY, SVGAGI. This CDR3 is CASSYDSSNSGNTIYF. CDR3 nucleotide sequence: TGTGCCAGCAGTTACGACAGTTCGAACTCTGGAAACACCATATATTTT.

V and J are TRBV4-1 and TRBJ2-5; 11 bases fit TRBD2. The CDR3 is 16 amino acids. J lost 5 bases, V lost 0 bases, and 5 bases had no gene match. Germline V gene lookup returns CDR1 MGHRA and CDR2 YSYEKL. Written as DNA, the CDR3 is TGCGCCAGCAGCCAAGAACTAGCGGGAGAGGTGGAGACCCAGTACTTC. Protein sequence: CASSQELAGEVETQYF.

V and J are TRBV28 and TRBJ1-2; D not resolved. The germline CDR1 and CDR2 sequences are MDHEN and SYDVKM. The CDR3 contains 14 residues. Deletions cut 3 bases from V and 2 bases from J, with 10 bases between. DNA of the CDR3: TGTGCCAGCAGTTTTACGGGAAGAAACTATGGCTACACCTTC. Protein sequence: CASSFTGRNYGYTF.

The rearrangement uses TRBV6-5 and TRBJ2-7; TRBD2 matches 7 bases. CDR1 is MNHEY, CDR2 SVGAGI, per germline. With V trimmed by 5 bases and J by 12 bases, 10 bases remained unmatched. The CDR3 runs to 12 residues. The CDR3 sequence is CASSAGWRELYF. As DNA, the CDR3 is TGTGCCAGCAGTGCCGGGTGGCGGGAGTTGTACTTC.

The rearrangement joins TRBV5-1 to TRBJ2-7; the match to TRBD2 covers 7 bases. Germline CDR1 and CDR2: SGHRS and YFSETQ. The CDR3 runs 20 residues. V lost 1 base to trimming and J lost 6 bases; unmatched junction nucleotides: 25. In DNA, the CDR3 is TGCGCCAGCAGCTTGCCCCCCCGCGGGCCGGCGGGAGCGCTCAGCGGCGAGCAGTACTTC. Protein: CASSLPPRGPAGALSGEQYF. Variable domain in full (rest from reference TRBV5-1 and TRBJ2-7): KAGVTQTPRYLIKTRGQQVTLSCSPISGHRSVSWYQQTPGQGLQFLFEYFSETQRNKGNFPGRFSGRQFSNSRSEMNVSTLELGDSALYLCASSLPPRGPAGALSGEQYFGPGTRLTVT.

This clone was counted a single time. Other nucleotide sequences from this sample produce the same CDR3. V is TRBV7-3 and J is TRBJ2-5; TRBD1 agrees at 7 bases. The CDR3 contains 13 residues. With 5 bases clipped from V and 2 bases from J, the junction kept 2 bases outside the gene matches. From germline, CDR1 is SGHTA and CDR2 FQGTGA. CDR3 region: CASSRGQQETQYF. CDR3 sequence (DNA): TGTGCCAGCAGCCGGGGACAGCAAGAGACCCAGTACTTC.

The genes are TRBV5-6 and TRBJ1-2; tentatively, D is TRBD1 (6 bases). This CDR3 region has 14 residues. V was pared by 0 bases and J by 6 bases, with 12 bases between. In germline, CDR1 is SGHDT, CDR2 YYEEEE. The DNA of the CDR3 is TGTGCCAGCAGCTTGGGGGGCAGGGACAATGGCTACACCTTC. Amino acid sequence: CASSLGGRDNGYTF.

The CDR3 here is CASSSLAGGGRAQYF. In DNA form, the CDR3 reads TGTGCCAGCAGCTCCTTAGCGGGGGGGGGTCGGGCGCAGTATTTT. J is TRBJ2-3 and V is TRBV5-4; 11 bases line up with TRBD2. Germline CDR1 SGHNT, CDR2 YYREEE (reference sequence). This CDR3 region has 15 residues. The V segment lost 3 bases and the J segment 10 bases; nucleotides outside the gene matches: 10.

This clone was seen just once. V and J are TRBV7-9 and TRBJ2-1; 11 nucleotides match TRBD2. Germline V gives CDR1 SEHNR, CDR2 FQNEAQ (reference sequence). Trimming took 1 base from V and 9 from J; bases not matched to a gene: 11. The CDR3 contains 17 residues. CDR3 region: CASSLGLAGGSGGEQFF. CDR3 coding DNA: TGTGCCAGCAGCTTAGGCCTAGCGGGAGGCTCTGGGGGTGAGCAGTTCTTC.

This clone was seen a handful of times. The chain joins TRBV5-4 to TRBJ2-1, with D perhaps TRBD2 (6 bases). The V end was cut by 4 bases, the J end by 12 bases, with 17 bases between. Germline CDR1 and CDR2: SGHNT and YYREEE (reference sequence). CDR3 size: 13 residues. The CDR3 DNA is TGTGCCAGCAGCCCTGGGACTTGGTGGCGGCAGTTCTTC. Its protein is CASSPGTWWRQFF.

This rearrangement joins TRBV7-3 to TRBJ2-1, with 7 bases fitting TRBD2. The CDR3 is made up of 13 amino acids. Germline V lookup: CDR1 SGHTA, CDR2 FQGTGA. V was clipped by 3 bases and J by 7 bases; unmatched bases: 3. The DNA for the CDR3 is TGTGCCAGCAGCTTGAATAGCGGGAATGAGCAGTTCTTC. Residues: CASSLNSGNEQFF.

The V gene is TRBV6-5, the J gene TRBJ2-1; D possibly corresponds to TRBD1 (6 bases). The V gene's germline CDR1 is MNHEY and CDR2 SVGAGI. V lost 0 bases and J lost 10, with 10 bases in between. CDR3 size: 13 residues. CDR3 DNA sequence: TGTGCCAGCAGTTACTCAATCGGGACAGAGCAGTTCTTC. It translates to CASSYSIGTEQFF.

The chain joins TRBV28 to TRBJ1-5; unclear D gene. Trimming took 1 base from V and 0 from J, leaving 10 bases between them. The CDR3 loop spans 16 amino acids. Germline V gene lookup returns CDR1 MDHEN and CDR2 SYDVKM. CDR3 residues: CASSLLSVYSNQPQHF. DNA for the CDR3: TGTGCCAGCAGTTTATTATCTGTTTATAGCAATCAGCCCCAGCATTTT.

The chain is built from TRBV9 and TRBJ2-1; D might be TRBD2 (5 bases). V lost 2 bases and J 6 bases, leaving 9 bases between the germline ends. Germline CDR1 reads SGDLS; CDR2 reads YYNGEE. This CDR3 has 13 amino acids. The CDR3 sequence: CASSVQEANEQFF. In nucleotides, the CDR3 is TGTGCCAGCAGCGTGCAGGAGGCCAATGAGCAGTTCTTC.

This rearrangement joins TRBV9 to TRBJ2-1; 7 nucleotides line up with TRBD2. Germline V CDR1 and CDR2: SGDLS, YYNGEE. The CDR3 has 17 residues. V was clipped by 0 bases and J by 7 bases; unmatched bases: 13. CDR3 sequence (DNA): TGTGCCAGCAGCGTAGTCCCCCACCCGGGGGAGGGAAATGAGCAGTTCTTC. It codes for CASSVVPHPGEGNEQFF.

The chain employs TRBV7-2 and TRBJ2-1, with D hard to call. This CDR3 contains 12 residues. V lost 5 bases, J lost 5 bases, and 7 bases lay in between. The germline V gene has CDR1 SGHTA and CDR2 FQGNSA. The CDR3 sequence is CASSPVHNEQFF. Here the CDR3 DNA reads TGTGCCAGCAGCCCAGTGCACAATGAGCAGTTCTTC.

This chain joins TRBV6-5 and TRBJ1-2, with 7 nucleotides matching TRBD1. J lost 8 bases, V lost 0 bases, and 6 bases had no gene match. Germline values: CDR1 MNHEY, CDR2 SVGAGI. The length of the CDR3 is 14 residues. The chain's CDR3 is CASSYSRPGGGYTF. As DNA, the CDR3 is TGTGCCAGCAGTTACTCCAGGCCAGGGGGGGGCTACACCTTC.

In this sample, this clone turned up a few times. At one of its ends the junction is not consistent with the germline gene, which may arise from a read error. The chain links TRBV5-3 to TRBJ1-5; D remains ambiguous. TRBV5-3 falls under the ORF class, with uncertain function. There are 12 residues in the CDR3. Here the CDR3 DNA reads TGTGCCAGAAGCTTCCCCATGAGGGCTCCCGTTTTT. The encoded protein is CARSFPMRAPVF.